The 16 T cell receptor beta chains reported below all come from one sample, sequenced in a study of OX40 agonist ivuxolimab in advanced cancers. Some clones are missing from TCRdb's copy, which holds only in-frame ones; the method was immunoSEQ multiplex PCR. The sample has about 51,000 clones; over 75% are singletons. This specimen was CD4+ or CD8+ T cells sorted from blood, taken in a trial of the OX40 agonist ivuxolimab. Source of these receptors: an adult with an advanced solid tumor such as melanoma, head and neck, liver or kidney cancer.

The chain uses TRBV11-3 and TRBJ2-7; TRBD2 agrees at 10 bases. Germline values: CDR1 SGHNT, CDR2 YENEEA. The CDR3 loop spans 19 amino acids. J lost 0 bases, V lost 4 bases, and 15 bases had no gene match. CDR3 nucleotides: TGTGCCAGCAGCTCCTATGGTTGGGTAGCGGGGGGTAGCTCCTACGAGCAGTACTTC. Protein sequence: CASSSYGWVAGGSSYEQYF.

This clone was seen a few times. The rearrangement links TRBV21-1 to TRBJ2-1; the D call in the table, TRBD2, was not verified against the DNA. TRBV21-1 is deemed a pseudogene. This CDR3 contains 17 residues. Written as DNA, the CDR3 is TGTGCCAGCAGCACACCGGGACTAGCGGGAACCTACAATGAGCAGTTCTTC. Its translation is CASSTPGLAGTYNEQFF.

The chain is built from TRBV27 and TRBJ2-3; D uncertain. The CDR3 is 13 amino acids. V lost 7 bases and J 4 bases, leaving 12 bases between the germline ends. CDR1 is MNHEY, CDR2 SMNVEV, per germline (reference sequence). Written as DNA, the CDR3 is TGTGCCAGCACACACAGCACCTCAGATACGCAGTATTTT. Its protein is CASTHSTSDTQYF.

The rearrangement joins TRBV5-1 to TRBJ1-2, with a weak D call TRBD1 (5 bases). Germline CDR1 is SGHRS and CDR2 is YFSETQ. The CDR3 contains 14 residues. Trimming took 6 bases from V and 4 from J, leaving 16 bases between them. Here the CDR3 reads CASTDNWDSYGYTF. CDR3 nucleotides: TGCGCCAGCACCGACAATTGGGACTCCTATGGCTACACCTTC.

This chain links TRBV29-1 with TRBJ1-2, with D hard to call. V shed 4 bases and J shed 7 bases, with 10 bases lying between them. The CDR3 covers 11 residues. Germline V lookup: CDR1 SQVTM, CDR2 ANQGSEA. The CDR3 sequence is CSVGEFGGYTF. The CDR3 DNA sequence: TGCAGCGTTGGGGAGTTCGGTGGCTACACCTTC. Complete variable domain (other parts from reference TRBV29-1 and TRBJ1-2): SAVISQKPSRDICQRGTSLTIQCQVDSQVTMMFWYRQQPGQSLTLIATANQGSEATYESGFVIDKFPISRPNLTFSTLTVSNMSPEDSSIYLCSVGEFGGYTFGSGTRLTVV.

This clone is a singleton in its sample. One junction end disagrees with the germline gene, perhaps due to a read error. This chain connects TRBV7-7 to TRBJ2-5; TRBD1 is a possible D gene (7 bases). CDR1 and CDR2 from the germline V gene are SSHAT and FNYEAQ (reference sequence). The length of the CDR3 is 14 residues. The CDR3 loop is CASSETGTRETQYF. DNA of the CDR3: TGTGCTAGCAGCGAGACAGGGACTCGGGAGACCCAGTACTTC.

The chain links TRBV15 to TRBJ1-4, with unresolved D. The V end lost 4 bases, the J end lost 5 bases, and 17 bases lay between the germline ends. The CDR3 spans 16 residues. From germline, CDR1 is LNHNV and CDR2 YYDKDF (reference sequence). The CDR3 reads CATSILKGRQNEKLFF. The CDR3 nucleotides are TGTGCCACCAGCATCCTAAAGGGCAGGCAGAATGAAAAACTGTTTTTT.

This clone was found once. The chain is built from TRBV5-1 and TRBJ2-1; 13 nucleotides agree with TRBD2. Germline lookup yields CDR1 SGHRS and CDR2 YFSETQ. This CDR3 is 18 amino acids long. Trimming cost V 2 bases and J 3 bases; bases outside gene matches: 8. CDR3: CASSFRTSGRVGYNEQFF. In nucleotides, the CDR3 is TGCGCCAGCAGCTTCCGGACTAGCGGGAGAGTGGGCTACAATGAGCAGTTCTTC.

This chain connects TRBV6-4 to TRBJ2-1, with TRBD2 matching 15 bases. Per the germline V gene, CDR1 is MRHNA and CDR2 is SNTAGT. V shed 6 bases and J 7 bases; nucleotides not matched to a gene: 7. The CDR3 is 16 residues long. This chain's CDR3 is CASSTGTSGRMNEQFF. CDR3 nucleotide sequence: TGTGCCAGCAGCACTGGGACTAGCGGGAGGATGAATGAGCAGTTCTTC.

The V gene is TRBV5-1, the J gene TRBJ2-2; 10 bases match TRBD1. V trimming: 3 bases; J trimming: 5 bases; junction bases outside the gene matches: 4. Germline CDR1 is SGHRS and CDR2 is YFSETQ. The CDR3 covers 15 residues. The CDR3 bases are TGCGCCAGCAGCTGGAGGGACAGGGGTACCGGGGAGCTGTTTTTT. It is translated as CASSWRDRGTGELFF.

The CDR3 DNA reads TGTGCCAGCAGTTCGGTAATGGACTATGGCTACACCTTC. It yields the protein CASSSVMDYGYTF. The V and J genes are TRBV28 and TRBJ1-2; no clear D. The germline V gene encodes CDR1 MDHEN and CDR2 SYDVKM. The CDR3 contains 13 residues. V shed 4 bases and J shed 3 bases, with 9 bases lying between them.

The V gene is TRBV28, the J gene TRBJ2-7; D is perhaps TRBD1 or TRBD2 (5 bases each). Germline V CDR1 and CDR2: MDHEN, SYDVKM. This CDR3 is built from 16 residues. V shed 1 base and J shed 3 bases, with 16 bases lying between them. CDR3 loop: CASSLLVMGDNYEQYF. The CDR3 nucleotides are TGTGCCAGCAGTTTATTGGTCATGGGGGATAACTACGAGCAGTACTTC.

This clone came up once. The chain has TRBV5-4 and TRBJ2-1; a weak D match, TRBD2 (6 bases). Germline CDR1 and CDR2: SGHNT and YYREEE (reference sequence). The CDR3 has 15 residues. V gave up 4 bases and J gave up 3 bases, with 14 bases separating them. CDR3 residues: CASSRRDSHYNEQFF. Written as DNA, the CDR3 is TGTGCCAGCAGCCGCCGGGACTCTCACTACAATGAGCAGTTCTTC.

The rearrangement joins TRBV7-3 to TRBJ2-1; either TRBD1 or TRBD2 may supply D (5 bases each). V was pared by 5 bases and J by 5 bases, with 13 bases between. The CDR3 has 14 residues. From germline, CDR1 is SGHTA and CDR2 FQGTGA. The CDR3: CASSNPGRNNEQFF. CDR3 DNA: TGTGCCAGCAGCAACCCGGGACGCAACAATGAGCAGTTCTTC.

The chain couples TRBV5-6 to TRBJ2-7, with D hard to call. Trimming took 2 bases from V and 0 from J, leaving 9 bases between them. The CDR3 loop spans 14 amino acids. Germline assignment: CDR1 SGHDT and CDR2 YYEEEE. The CDR3 region has the DNA TGTGCCAGCAGCTTAAAAGGATACTCCTACGAGCAGTACTTC. This codes for CASSLKGYSYEQYF.

The V and J genes are TRBV5-1 and TRBJ2-4, with TRBD1 matching 7 bases. Germline values: CDR1 SGHRS, CDR2 YFSETQ. CDR3 length equals 17 residues. V shed 2 bases and J 4 bases; nucleotides not matched to a gene: 12. Here the CDR3 reads CASSLNRDRVLKNIQYF. In nucleotides, the CDR3 is TGCGCCAGCAGCTTAAACCGGGACAGAGTTTTAAAAAACATTCAGTACTTC.